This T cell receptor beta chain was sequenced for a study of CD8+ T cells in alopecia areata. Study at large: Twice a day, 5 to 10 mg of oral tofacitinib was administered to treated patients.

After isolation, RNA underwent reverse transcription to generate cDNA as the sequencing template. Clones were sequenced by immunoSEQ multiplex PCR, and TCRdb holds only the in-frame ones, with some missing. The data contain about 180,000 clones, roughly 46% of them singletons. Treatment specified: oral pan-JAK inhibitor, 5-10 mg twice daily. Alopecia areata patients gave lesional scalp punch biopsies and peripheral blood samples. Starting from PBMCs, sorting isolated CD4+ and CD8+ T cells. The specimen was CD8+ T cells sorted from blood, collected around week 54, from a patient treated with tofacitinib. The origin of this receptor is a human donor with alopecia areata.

The CDR3 DNA follows: TGTGCCTGGAGTGCCGGGCCAGATACGCAGTATTTT. It codes for CAWSAGPDTQYF. The rearrangement uses TRBV30 and TRBJ2-3, with no clear D. V was cut by 1 base and J by 4 bases, with 6 bases left in between. Germline assignment: CDR1 GTSNPN and CDR2 SVGIG (reference sequence). The CDR3 runs to 12 residues. Together with reference TRBV30 and TRBJ2-3, the CDR3 gives the full variable domain: SQTIHQWPATLVQPVGSPLSLECTVEGTSNPNLYWYRQAAGRGLQLLFYSVGIGQISSEVPQNLSASRPQDRQFILSSKKLLLSDSGFYLCAWSAGPDTQYFGPGTRLTVL.